What follows are 13 T cell receptor beta chains derived from one specimen sequenced in a study of shared clonotypes between healthy human individuals. Profiled with immunoSEQ multiplex PCR; TCRdb holds only in-frame clones, not every one. This sample carries some 1.5 million clones, 95% to 99% of them seen once, and the ten largest clones take approximately 0.45%. Input material: naive CD4+ T cells sorted from blood. Subset specified: CD45RA+ positively selected. The source of these receptors is a man aged 25-45 years in good health.

V and J are TRBV7-2 and TRBJ2-7; D is uncertain. This CDR3 has 14 amino acids. From germline, CDR1 is SGHTA and CDR2 FQGNSA. Trimming took 5 bases from V and 7 from J, leaving 18 bases between them. The CDR3 DNA sequence: TGTGCCAGCAGCAAGGGCGGAGCCCCTCGGGAGCAGTACTTC. Residues: CASSKGGAPREQYF. Filled out from reference TRBV7-2 and TRBJ2-7, the complete variable domain reads GAGVSQSPSNKVTEKGKDVELRCDPISGHTALYWYRQSLGQGLEFLIYFQGNSAPDKSGLPSDRFSAERTGGSVSTLTIQRTQQEDSAVYLCASSKGGAPREQYFGPGTRLTVT.

The chain's CDR3 is CASSEARINEQFF. DNA for the CDR3: TGTGCCAGCAGTGAAGCGCGGATCAATGAGCAGTTCTTC. The chain has TRBV2 and TRBJ2-1, with D uncertain. V lost 0 bases, J lost 6 bases, and 6 bases lay in between. Per the germline V gene, CDR1 is SNHLY and CDR2 is FYNNEI. The CDR3 consists of 13 residues.

Notes on this clone: The sample holds other DNA sequences that translate to the same CDR3. The chain recombines TRBV29-1 with TRBJ2-3; 13 nucleotides align to TRBD2. The CDR3 runs to 14 residues. Germline V gene lookup returns CDR1 SQVTM and CDR2 ANQGSEA. Germline trimming cut 4 bases from V and 6 bases from J; bases unmatched to any gene: 4. CDR3 protein: CSVVLAGGGDTQYF. CDR3 in DNA: TGCAGCGTTGTACTAGCGGGAGGGGGGGATACGCAGTATTTT.

Worth noting for this clone: Distinct nucleotide sequences in the sample also encode this CDR3. The V call is TRBV20-1, the J call TRBJ2-5, with D maybe TRBD2 (5 bases). Germline V gives CDR1 DFQATT, CDR2 SNEGSKA (reference sequence). The V gene lost 3 bases and the J gene lost 5 bases, with 7 bases spanning the gap. The CDR3 extends over 11 amino acids. CDR3: CSASRRETQYF. The CDR3 DNA follows: TGCAGTGCTAGTAGGAGGGAGACCCAGTACTTC.

The rearrangement links TRBV11-2 to TRBJ2-5, with D possibly called TRBD1 or TRBD2 (5 bases each). The germline gives CDR1 SGHAT, CDR2 FQNNGV. The CDR3 is 15 amino acids. V dropped 0 bases and J dropped 5 bases, with 13 bases sitting between them. The CDR3 DNA follows: TGTGCCAGCAGCTTAGATCACGGGACGGAGGAGACCCAGTACTTC. This gives the protein CASSLDHGTEETQYF.

The chain joins TRBV2 to TRBJ1-5; no clear D. The germline V and J ends were trimmed by 6 bases and 6 bases, with 21 bases remaining between them. CDR3 length: 16 residues. Germline loops: CDR1 SNHLY, CDR2 FYNNEI. Written as DNA, the CDR3 is TGTGCCAGCAGGCCCGCCAGAACGAATGATATTCAGCCCCAGCATTTT. Protein product: CASRPARTNDIQPQHF.

The chain recombines TRBV5-1 with TRBJ2-5; 8 bases line up with TRBD1. This CDR3 is built from 15 residues. CDR1 and CDR2 from the germline V gene are SGHRS and YFSETQ. Trimming cost V 0 bases and J 1 base; bases outside gene matches: 2. DNA for the CDR3: TGCGCCAGCAGCTTGGAGACAGGGGTCCAAGAGACCCAGTACTTC. Translation: CASSLETGVQETQYF.

The chain has TRBV30 and TRBJ1-1, with a tentative D call TRBD1 (6 bases). Germline CDR1 is GTSNPN and CDR2 is SVGIG (reference sequence). The CDR3 consists of 10 residues. V gave up 1 base and J gave up 13 bases, with 10 bases separating them. CDR3: CAWSGGRVFF. The CDR3 DNA reads as TGTGCCTGGAGTGGGGGGCGGGTTTTCTTT.

This clone was picked up one time. V is TRBV7-8 and J is TRBJ1-3; D is unclear. V lost 3 bases and J lost 0, with 9 bases in between. The CDR3 covers 15 residues. CDR1 and CDR2 (germline): SGHVS, FQNEAQ. The CDR3 spells CASSLNRHSGNTIYF. For the CDR3, the DNA is TGTGCCAGCAGCTTGAATCGACACTCTGGAAACACCATATATTTT. Looking up the rest from reference TRBV7-8 and TRBJ1-3 gives the full variable domain: GAGVSQSPRYKVAKRGQDVALRCDPISGHVSLFWYQQALGQGPEFLTYFQNEAQLDKSGLPSDRFFAERPEGSVSTLKIQRTQQEDSAVYLCASSLNRHSGNTIYFGEGSWLTVV.

The chain carries TRBV11-1 and TRBJ2-1; 7 bases agree with TRBD1. The CDR3 runs 14 residues. The V segment lost 6 bases and the J segment 14 bases; nucleotides outside the gene matches: 16. The germline gives CDR1 SGHAT, CDR2 FQDESV (reference sequence). The CDR3 DNA reads as TGTGCCAGCAGTTACATCCTGGGTCGGGACAGAAAGTTCTTC. The encoded protein is CASSYILGRDRKFF.

The chain recombines TRBV28 with TRBJ2-7, with D tentatively TRBD1 (6 bases). V dropped 6 bases and J dropped 0 bases, with 18 bases sitting between them. The CDR3 spans 16 residues. Germline V CDR1 and CDR2: MDHEN, SYDVKM. For the CDR3, the DNA is TGTGCCAGCAGAATGGCCTCTGGGACATACTCCTACGAGCAGTACTTC. Amino acid sequence: CASRMASGTYSYEQYF. Full variable domain (remainder filled in from reference TRBV28 and TRBJ2-7): DVKVTQSSRYLVKRTGEKVFLECVQDMDHENMFWYRQDPGLGLRLIYFSYDVKMKEKGDIPEGYSVSREKKERFSLILESASTNQTSMYLCASRMASGTYSYEQYFGPGTRLTVT.

The chain joins TRBV6-5 to TRBJ2-7; 10 nucleotides align to TRBD2. Germline V gene data show CDR1 as MNHEY and CDR2 as SVGAGI. This CDR3 spans 15 amino acids. J gave up 2 bases and V 2 bases, and 3 bases lay outside the gene matches. This CDR3 reads CASSYPLAGAYEQYF. The CDR3 DNA reads TGTGCCAGCAGTTACCCTCTAGCGGGGGCCTACGAGCAGTACTTC.

The chain links TRBV7-8 to TRBJ2-2; 8 bases are a match to TRBD2. The CDR3 is made up of 15 amino acids. Germline-derived CDR1 and CDR2 are SGHVS and FQNEAQ. Germline trimming cut 9 bases from V and 6 bases from J; bases unmatched to any gene: 12. DNA for the CDR3: TGTGCCAGTGAGTCCGGGACTAGGGGTGCCGGGGAGCTGTTTTTT. Its translation: CASESGTRGAGELFF.